Listed below are T cell receptor beta chains from one sample, sequenced in a study of T-cell reconstitution after alpha-beta-depleted transplantation in children. TCRdb re-analysed the PCR reads in MiXCR, keeping a single row per CDR3 protein. The repertoire includes about 400,000 distinct CDR3 sequences, about 14% of them detected once, and around 4.5% sits in the top ten. The input for sequencing was PBMCs, taken from the stem cell graft. These receptors were collected from a human donor who donated a stem cell graft to a child with Fanconi anemia. Both conserved end residues are part of each CDR3. D genes are given only for firm matches. Clone size is shown for a subset of rows, as once, few, many or a class of expanded clone.

clone_size	d_call	v_call	j_call	cdr3_aa	cdr3_nt
few	.	TRBV7-9	TRBJ1-6	CASRPAGFYNSPLHF	TGTGCCAGCAGGCCAGCAGGCTTCTATAATTCACCCCTCCACTTT
few	TRBD1	TRBV7-8	TRBJ2-3	CASSLRAGQGYTDTQYF	TGTGCCAGCAGCTTAAGGGCAGGACAGGGGTACACAGATACGCAGTATTTT
.	.	TRBV12-3/TRBV12-4	TRBJ2-1	CASSPTARWGREQFF	TGTGCCAGCAGTCCAACAGCGCGGTGGGGTCGGGAGCAGTTCTTC
.	TRBD2	TRBV20-1	TRBJ2-1	CCAKQGGTSGQFF	TGCTGTGCTAAACAGGGAGGAACTAGCGGGCAGTTCTTC
few	TRBD1	TRBV28	TRBJ1-5	CASIYAGQYQPQHF	TGTGCCAGCATTTACGCGGGACAGTATCAGCCCCAGCATTTT
.	.	TRBV6-1	TRBJ1-2	CASSEGTPSNYGYTF	TGTGCCAGCTCGGAAGGGACACCATCTAACTATGGCTACACCTTC
.	.	TRBV6-1	TRBJ2-3	CASSLDSFTDTQYF	TGTGCCAGCAGCCTGGACAGTTTTACAGATACGCAGTATTTT
few	.	TRBV10-3	TRBJ1-2	CAISGGSYGYTF	TGTGCCATCAGTGGGGGGAGCTATGGCTACACCTTC
many	.	TRBV28	TRBJ2-1	CASSIDSYNEQFF	TGTGCCAGCAGCATAGACAGCTACAATGAGCAGTTCTTC
.	TRBD1	TRBV18	TRBJ1-2	CASSPLGQIYGYTF	TGTGCCAGCTCACCACTGGGACAGATCTATGGCTACACCTTC
.	.	TRBV20-1	TRBJ1-6	CSARVSPSYNSPLHF	TGCAGTGCTAGAGTCAGTCCCAGCTATAATTCACCCCTCCACTTT
many	.	TRBV29-1	TRBJ2-2	CSVEGGTGELFF	TGCAGCGTTGAAGGTGGGACCGGGGAGCTGTTTTTT
many	.	TRBV7-9	TRBJ2-7	CASSLAGHEQYF	TGTGCCAGCAGCTTAGCAGGGCACGAGCAGTACTTC
.	.	TRBV7-6	TRBJ2-1	CASSLNTRNNEQFF	TGTGCCAGCAGCTTAAATACTCGCAACAATGAGCAGTTCTTC
few	.	TRBV7-2	TRBJ1-5	CASSPEMGPHQPQHF	TGTGCCAGCAGCCCAGAGATGGGGCCTCATCAGCCCCAGCATTTT
few	TRBD2	TRBV6-2/TRBV6-3	TRBJ2-3	CASSYYGLDQDTQYF	TGTGCCAGCAGTTACTATGGACTAGATCAAGATACGCAGTATTTT
few	TRBD1	TRBV29-1	TRBJ1-1	CSVTRTGLQSRAFF	TGCAGCGTCACCCGGACAGGTCTACAATCTCGAGCTTTCTTT
.	.	TRBV5-1	TRBJ1-2	CASRDGYGYTF	TGCGCCAGCCGGGATGGATATGGCTACACCTTC
many	TRBD2	TRBV4-3	TRBJ2-2	CASSHRLAGGTGELFF	TGCGCCAGCAGCCATCGTCTAGCGGGGGGCACCGGGGAGCTGTTTTTT
.	.	TRBV5-1	TRBJ2-5	CASSSPLDGTEETQYF	TGCGCCAGCAGCTCCCCTCTGGACGGAACAGAAGAGACCCAGTACTTC
many	TRBD1	TRBV7-9	TRBJ2-2	CASSSQGGELIGELFF	TGTGCCAGCAGCTCCCAAGGGGGCGAATTGATCGGGGAGCTGTTTTTT
few	.	TRBV24-1	TRBJ2-3	CATSDFGLQYF	TGTGCCACCAGTGATTTTGGACTGCAGTATTTT
few	TRBD2	TRBV20-1	TRBJ2-1	CSALPPSGGYYNEQFF	TGCAGTGCTCTCCCCCCTAGCGGGGGCTATTACAATGAGCAGTTCTTC
.	.	TRBV5-1	TRBJ1-1	CASSLAGAGPDEAFF	TGCGCCAGCAGCTTGGCCGGGGCAGGACCTGATGAAGCTTTCTTT
few	.	TRBV4-2	TRBJ2-7	CASSQERVYEQYF	TGTGCCAGCAGCCAAGAGCGAGTCTACGAGCAGTACTTC
many	.	TRBV20-1	TRBJ2-1	CSARDPRGGNEQFF	TGCAGTGCTAGAGACCCCAGGGGGGGGAATGAGCAGTTCTTC
.	.	TRBV5-1	TRBJ1-5	CASSLGVLGQPQHF	TGCGCCAGCAGCTTGGGGGTTCTTGGTCAGCCCCAGCATTTT
few	.	TRBV18	TRBJ1-5	CASSPQTVDQPQHF	TGTGCCAGCTCACCACAGACAGTTGATCAGCCCCAGCATTTT
.	TRBD1	TRBV28	TRBJ2-1	CASSDSPGTGGWNEQFF	TGTGCCAGCAGTGACAGTCCCGGGACAGGGGGGTGGAATGAGCAGTTCTTC
.	.	TRBV24-1	TRBJ2-7	CATSVLRDGYEQYF	TGTGCCACCAGTGTTTTACGGGACGGTTACGAGCAGTACTTC
few	TRBD1	TRBV27	TRBJ1-6	CASSGGQAYNSPLHF	TGTGCCAGCAGTGGGGGACAGGCCTATAATTCACCCCTCCACTTT
.	.	TRBV5-1	TRBJ1-1	CASSLRAQVNTEAFF	TGCGCCAGCAGCTTGAGAGCACAGGTGAACACTGAAGCTTTCTTT
few	TRBD1	TRBV4-2	TRBJ1-3	CASSLTGQGSGNTIYF	TGTGCCAGCAGCCTCACGGGACAGGGAAGCGGAAACACCATATATTTT
many	TRBD2	TRBV20-1	TRBJ2-1	CSAVLAGGHSEQFF	TGCAGTGCTGTTCTAGCGGGGGGGCACAGTGAGCAGTTCTTC
few	.	TRBV4-3	TRBJ2-5	CASSQGGRVTEETQYF	TGCGCCAGCAGCCAAGGGGGGCGCGTGACCGAAGAGACCCAGTACTTC
.	.	TRBV10-3	TRBJ2-5	CAISDSGLRETQYF	TGTGCCATCAGTGATAGCGGCCTGCGAGAGACCCAGTACTTC
.	.	TRBV6-2/TRBV6-3	TRBJ1-5	CASSYLVSPFNQPQHF	TGTGCCAGCAGTTATCTAGTCTCCCCCTTCAATCAGCCCCAGCATTTT
many	.	TRBV4-2	TRBJ1-2	CASSQDIGTGGSLSYTF	TGTGCCAGCAGCCAAGATATAGGGACGGGGGGAAGTTTAAGCTACACCTTC
few	TRBD2	TRBV5-1	TRBJ2-4	CASSPTSGVSKNIQYF	TGCGCCAGCAGCCCGACTAGCGGGGTTTCCAAAAACATTCAGTACTTC
.	.	TRBV7-2	TRBJ2-5	CASSLAGTGGQETQYF	TGTGCCAGCAGCTTAGCAGGGACGGGCGGACAAGAGACCCAGTACTTC
many	.	TRBV5-1	TRBJ2-3	CASSSAVFKTDTQYF	TGCGCCAGCAGCTCGGCGGTCTTTAAAACAGATACGCAGTATTTT
.	.	TRBV9	TRBJ2-3	CASSPFDQTTDTQYF	TGTGCCAGCTCACCGTTCGACCAGACCACAGATACGCAGTATTTT
few	.	TRBV29-1	TRBJ1-1	CSAGVKIFRKNTEAFF	TGCAGCGCCGGAGTTAAAATCTTCCGGAAGAACACTGAAGCTTTCTTT
many	TRBD1	TRBV29-1	TRBJ2-3	CSVEGDRGNTQYF	TGCAGCGTTGAGGGGGACAGGGGAAATACGCAGTATTTT
many	.	TRBV12-3/TRBV12-4	TRBJ2-1	CASRAGAGEQFF	TGTGCCAGCAGGGCAGGAGCCGGGGAGCAGTTCTTC
few	TRBD1	TRBV5-1	TRBJ1-1	CASSPTGEDTEAFF	TGCGCCAGCAGCCCCACAGGGGAGGACACTGAAGCTTTCTTT
.	TRBD2	TRBV7-9	TRBJ2-3	CASSSSSLAGADTQYF	TGTGCCAGCAGCTCCAGCTCTCTAGCGGGGGCAGATACGCAGTATTTT
few	.	TRBV7-2	TRBJ2-7	CASSLAVHQRAEQYF	TGTGCCAGCAGCTTAGCGGTGCACCAAAGGGCCGAGCAGTACTTC
.	.	TRBV6-5	TRBJ2-3	CASSYLSRDTQYF	TGTGCCAGCAGTTACTTATCTCGAGATACGCAGTATTTT
few	.	TRBV6-5	TRBJ2-7	CASSYSADSSYEQYF	TGTGCCAGCAGTTACTCAGCGGACTCCTCCTACGAGCAGTACTTC
.	TRBD1	TRBV19	TRBJ2-3	CASGQGLDTQYF	TGTGCCAGTGGACAGGGACTCGATACGCAGTATTTT